This T cell receptor beta chain is drawn from a study of regulatory T cells in long-lasting Graves disease. General study findings and limits: There was favoring of TRBV28, TRBJ1-2 and TRBJ2-5 in persistent disease.

In building TCR beta libraries, iRepertoire HTBI primers were used together with Arm-PCR of CDR3 regions. MiXCR, run by TCRdb on the multiplex PCR reads, gives a single entry per CDR3 protein. The repertoire includes roughly 500,000 distinct CDR3 sequences, less than 25% of them detected once, and less than 15% sits in the top ten. A word on this clonotype: Its target is unknown.

Time point described: persistent/refractory GD, antithyroid drugs over 5 years with positive TRAb. Generation of the TCR library employed RNA extracted from PBMCs. Germline V gives CDR1 LNHNV, CDR2 YYDKDF (reference sequence). The CDR3 consists of 15 residues. V shed 0 bases and J shed 2 bases, with 8 bases lying between them. This receptor was identified in a female donor with Graves disease. Sequencing was performed on peripheral blood mononuclear cells (PBMCs), taken when the disease was refractory, from a patient treated with antithyroid drugs. V is TRBV15 and J is TRBJ2-1, with D possibly being TRBD1 (5 bases). The CDR3 protein is CATSRDQGPYNEQFF. For the CDR3, the DNA is TGTGCCACCAGCAGAGATCAGGGCCCCTACAATGAGCAGTTCTTC.